The 3 T cell receptor beta chains presented below share a single source sample, sequenced in a study of cytomegalovirus exposure and HLA in healthy donors. 60 Vbeta and 13 Jbeta primers were used in PCR. Repertoires were generated with immunoSEQ multiplex PCR, while TCRdb's copy carries only in-frame clones and drops some. This sample yields some 130,000 clones, of which around 80% are seen a single time; 1.5% belongs to the top ten. Sequencing was done on a sample of PBMCs. The source of these receptors is a female donor in good health and CMV-seronegative.

This clone was found a few times. The chain carries TRBV19 and TRBJ2-1, with 8 positions matching TRBD1. The CDR3 has 14 residues. Germline V CDR1 and CDR2: LNHDA, SQIVND (reference sequence). V was clipped by 3 bases and J by 8 bases; unmatched bases: 6. The CDR3 protein is CASSMRDRGHEQFF. The CDR3 DNA is TGTGCCAGTAGTATGCGAGACAGGGGCCATGAGCAGTTCTTC.

V usage is TRBV27 and J usage is TRBJ1-1; D remains unclear. CDR3 size: 18 residues. V gave up 6 bases and J gave up 0 bases, with 23 bases separating them. Germline V lookup: CDR1 MNHEY, CDR2 SMNVEV (reference sequence). The CDR3 here is CASSHSSPGYRMNTEAFF. The CDR3 nucleotides read TGTGCCAGCAGCCACAGCTCTCCAGGTTATCGGATGAACACTGAAGCTTTCTTT.

The rearrangement uses TRBV7-9 and TRBJ1-5, with 11 bases matching TRBD1. This CDR3 spans 17 amino acids. Per the germline V gene, CDR1 is SEHNR and CDR2 is FQNEAQ (reference sequence). The trim removed 4 bases at V and 2 bases at J, leaving 7 bases unmatched. CDR3 loop: CASSSLGQGAGNQPQHF. CDR3 DNA: TGTGCCAGCAGCTCCCTCGGACAGGGGGCCGGCAATCAGCCCCAGCATTTT.